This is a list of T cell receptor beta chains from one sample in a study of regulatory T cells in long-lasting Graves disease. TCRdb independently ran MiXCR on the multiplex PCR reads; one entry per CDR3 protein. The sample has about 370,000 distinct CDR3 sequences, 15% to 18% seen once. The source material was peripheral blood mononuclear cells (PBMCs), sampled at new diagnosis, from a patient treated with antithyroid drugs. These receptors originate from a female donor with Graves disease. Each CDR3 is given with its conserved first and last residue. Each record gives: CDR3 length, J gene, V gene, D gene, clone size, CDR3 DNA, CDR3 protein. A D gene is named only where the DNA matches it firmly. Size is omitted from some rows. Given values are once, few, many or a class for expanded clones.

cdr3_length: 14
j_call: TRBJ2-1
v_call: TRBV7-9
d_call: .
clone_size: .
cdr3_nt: TGTGCCAGCAGCTTAGGGGGCTTGATAGATGAGCAGTTCTTC
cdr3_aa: CASSLGGLIDEQFF

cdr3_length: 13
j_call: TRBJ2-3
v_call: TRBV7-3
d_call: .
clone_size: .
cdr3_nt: TGTGCCAGCAGCTTACCCCTCACAGATACGCAGTATTTT
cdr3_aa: CASSLPLTDTQYF

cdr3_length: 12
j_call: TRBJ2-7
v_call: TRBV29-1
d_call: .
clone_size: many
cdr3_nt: TGCAGCGTTGGAGGCAATACCTACGAGCAGTACTTC
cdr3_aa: CSVGGNTYEQYF

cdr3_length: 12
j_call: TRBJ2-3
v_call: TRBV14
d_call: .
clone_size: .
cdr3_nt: TGTGCCAGCAGCCAAGATTTTTATACGCAGTATTTT
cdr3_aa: CASSQDFYTQYF

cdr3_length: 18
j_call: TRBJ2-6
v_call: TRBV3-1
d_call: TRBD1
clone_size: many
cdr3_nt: TGTGCCAGCAGCCCGGGGACAGGGACCCTATCGGGGGCCAACGTCCTGACTTTC
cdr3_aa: CASSPGTGTLSGANVLTF

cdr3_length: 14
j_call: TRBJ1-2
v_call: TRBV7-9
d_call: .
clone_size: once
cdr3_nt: TGTGCCAGCAGCTTAGCTCCCGGGTCTAATGGCTACACCTTC
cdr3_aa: CASSLAPGSNGYTF

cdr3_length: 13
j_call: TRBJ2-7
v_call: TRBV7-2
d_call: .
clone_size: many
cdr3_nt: TGTGCCAGCAGCTTAACGGCGGCTTACGAGCAGTACTTC
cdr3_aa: CASSLTAAYEQYF

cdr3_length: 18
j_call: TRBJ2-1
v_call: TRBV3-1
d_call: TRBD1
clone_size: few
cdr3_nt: TGTGCCAGCAGCTTCGACAGGGTAGAGTCCGCCATTTACAATGAGCAGTTCTTC
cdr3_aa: CASSFDRVESAIYNEQFF

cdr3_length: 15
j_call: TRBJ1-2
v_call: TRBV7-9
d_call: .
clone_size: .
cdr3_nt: TGTGCCAGCGATATTCCCGGTGAAGTCATTTATGGCTACACCTTC
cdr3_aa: CASDIPGEVIYGYTF

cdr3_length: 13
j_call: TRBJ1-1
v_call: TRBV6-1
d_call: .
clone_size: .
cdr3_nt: TGTGCCGGCAGTGTCGGGGGGGGCACTGAAGCTTTCTTT
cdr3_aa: CAGSVGGGTEAFF

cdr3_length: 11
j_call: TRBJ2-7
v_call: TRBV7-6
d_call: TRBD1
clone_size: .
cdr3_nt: TGTGCCAGCAGCACAGGGGTCGAGCAGTACTTC
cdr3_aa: CASSTGVEQYF

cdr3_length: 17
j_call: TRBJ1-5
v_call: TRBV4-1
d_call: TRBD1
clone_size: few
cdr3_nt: TGCGCCAGCAGCCAAGAGCAGGAGACAGGGACAAGGCAGCCCCAGCATTTT
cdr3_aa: CASSQEQETGTRQPQHF

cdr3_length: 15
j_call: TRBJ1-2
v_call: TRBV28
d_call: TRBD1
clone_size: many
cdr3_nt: TGTGCCAGCAGTGTTACCGGGACAGGGGGCAATGGCTACACCTTC
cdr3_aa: CASSVTGTGGNGYTF

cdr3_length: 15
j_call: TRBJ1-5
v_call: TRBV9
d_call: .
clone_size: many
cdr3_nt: TGTGCCAGCAGCGTAGGGGGGAATGGCAATCAGCCCCAGCATTTT
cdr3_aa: CASSVGGNGNQPQHF

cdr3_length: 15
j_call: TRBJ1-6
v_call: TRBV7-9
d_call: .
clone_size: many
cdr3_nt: TGTGCCAGCACCCAGCGGGAGGGGTTAGGTTCACCCCTCCACTTT
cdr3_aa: CASTQREGLGSPLHF

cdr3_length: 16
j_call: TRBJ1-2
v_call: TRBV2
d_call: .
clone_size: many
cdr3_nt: TGTGCCAGCAGTGGTACGGGGACCAGAGTCGACTATGGCTACACCTTC
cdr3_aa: CASSGTGTRVDYGYTF

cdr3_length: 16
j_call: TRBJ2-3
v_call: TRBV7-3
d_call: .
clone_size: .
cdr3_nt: TGTGCCAGCAGCTTACAGCCCCCGGGAGCCGCAGATACGCAGTATTTT
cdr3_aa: CASSLQPPGAADTQYF

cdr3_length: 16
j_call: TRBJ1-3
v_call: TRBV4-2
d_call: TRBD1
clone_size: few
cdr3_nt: TGTGCCAGCAGCCAAGGGACAGGGGATCTCGGAAACACCATATATTTT
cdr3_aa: CASSQGTGDLGNTIYF

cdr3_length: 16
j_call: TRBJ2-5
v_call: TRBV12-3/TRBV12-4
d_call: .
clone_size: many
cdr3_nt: TGTGCCAGCAAACCCTCCTCTAGCAGGGTACAAGAGACCCAGTACTTC
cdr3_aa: CASKPSSSRVQETQYF

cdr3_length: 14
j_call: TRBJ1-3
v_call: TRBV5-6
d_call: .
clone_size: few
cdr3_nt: TGTGCCAGCAGCTGGGACTACTCTGGAAACACCATATATTTT
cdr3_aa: CASSWDYSGNTIYF

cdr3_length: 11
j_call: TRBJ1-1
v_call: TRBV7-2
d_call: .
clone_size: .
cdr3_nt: TGTGCCAGCGGCTTAGAGGCTGAAGCTTTCTTT
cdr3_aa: CASGLEAEAFF

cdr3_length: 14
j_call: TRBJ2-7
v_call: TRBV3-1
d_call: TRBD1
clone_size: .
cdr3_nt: TGTGCCAGCAGCGGGGGACAGGGAAACTACGAGCAGTACTTC
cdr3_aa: CASSGGQGNYEQYF

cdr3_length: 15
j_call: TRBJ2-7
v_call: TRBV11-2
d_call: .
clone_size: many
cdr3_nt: TGTGCCAGCACAATCGAGGGGTACCTGGGCCACGAGCAGTACTTC
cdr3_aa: CASTIEGYLGHEQYF

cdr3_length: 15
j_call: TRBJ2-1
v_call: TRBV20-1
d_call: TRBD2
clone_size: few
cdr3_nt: TGCAGTGCTAGAGCAACTAGCGGGGGGGTCAATGAGCAGTTCTTC
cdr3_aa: CSARATSGGVNEQFF

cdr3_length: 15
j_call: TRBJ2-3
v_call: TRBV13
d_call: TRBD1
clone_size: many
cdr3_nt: TGTGCCAGCAGCTTAGTAGAGGGGGCCAAAGATACGCAGTATTTT
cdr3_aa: CASSLVEGAKDTQYF

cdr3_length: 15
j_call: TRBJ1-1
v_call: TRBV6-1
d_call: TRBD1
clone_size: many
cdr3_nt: TGTGCCACCGAGCAAAACACAGGGGCGAACACTGAAGCTTTCTTT
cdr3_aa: CATEQNTGANTEAFF

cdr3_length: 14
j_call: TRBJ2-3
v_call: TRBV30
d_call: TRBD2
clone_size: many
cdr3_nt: TGTGCCTGGAGTGTACATGGGAGGGCAGATACGCAGTATTTT
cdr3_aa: CAWSVHGRADTQYF

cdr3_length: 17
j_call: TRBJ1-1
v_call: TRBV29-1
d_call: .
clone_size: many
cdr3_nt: TGCAGCGTTCGGGCCTTCAGCAGGTCGGTGTCCTACACTGAAGCTTTCTTT
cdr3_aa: CSVRAFSRSVSYTEAFF

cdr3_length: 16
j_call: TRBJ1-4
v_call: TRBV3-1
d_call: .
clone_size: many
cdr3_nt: TGTGCCAGCAGCCAAGAGAGGGGCGGTGGAAATGAAAAACTGTTTTTT
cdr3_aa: CASSQERGGGNEKLFF

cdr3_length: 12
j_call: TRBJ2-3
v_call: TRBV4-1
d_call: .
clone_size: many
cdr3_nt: TGTGCCAGCCGATCGTATCCAGATACGCAGTATTTT
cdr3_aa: CASRSYPDTQYF

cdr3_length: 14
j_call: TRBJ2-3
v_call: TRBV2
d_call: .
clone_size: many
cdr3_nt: TGTGCCAGCAGACAGGGACTAAGCACAGATACGCAGTATTTT
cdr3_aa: CASRQGLSTDTQYF

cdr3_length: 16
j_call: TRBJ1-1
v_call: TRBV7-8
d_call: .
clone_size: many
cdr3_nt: TGTGCCAGCAGCTTGGGGTGGCGAAAGGGAGGCACTGAAGCTTTCTTT
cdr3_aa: CASSLGWRKGGTEAFF

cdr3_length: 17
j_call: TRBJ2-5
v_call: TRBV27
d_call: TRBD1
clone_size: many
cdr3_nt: TGTGCCAGCAGTGCTCCGCCCGGGACAGGGGGCCGAGGGACCCAGTACTTC
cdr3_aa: CASSAPPGTGGRGTQYF

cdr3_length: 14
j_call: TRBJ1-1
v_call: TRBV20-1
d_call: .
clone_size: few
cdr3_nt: TGCAGTGCTAGAAAACCAAGGGGTGGGACTGAAGCTTTCTTT
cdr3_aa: CSARKPRGGTEAFF

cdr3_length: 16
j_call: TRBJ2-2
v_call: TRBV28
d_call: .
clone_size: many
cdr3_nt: TGTGCCAGCAGTCTCCCATCCCAGGTTGTCACCGGGGAGCTGTTTTTT
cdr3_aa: CASSLPSQVVTGELFF

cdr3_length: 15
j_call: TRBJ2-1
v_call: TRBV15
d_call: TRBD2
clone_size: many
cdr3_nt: TGTGCCACCAAAAAAATAGCGGGGATAGACAATGAGCAGTTCTTC
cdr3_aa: CATKKIAGIDNEQFF

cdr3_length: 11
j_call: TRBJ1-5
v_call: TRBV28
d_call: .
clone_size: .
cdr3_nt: TGTGCCAGCAGTTTATTGGAGCCCCAGCATTTT
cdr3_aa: CASSLLEPQHF

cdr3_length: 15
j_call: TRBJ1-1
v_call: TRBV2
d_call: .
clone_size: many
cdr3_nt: TGTGCCAGCAGTGACCGAGGGGGGGGCAACACTGAAGCTTTCTTT
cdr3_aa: CASSDRGGGNTEAFF

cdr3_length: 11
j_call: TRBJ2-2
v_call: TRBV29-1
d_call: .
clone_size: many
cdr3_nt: TGCAGCGTATCAGTGGGCGGGGAGCTGTTTTTT
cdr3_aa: CSVSVGGELFF

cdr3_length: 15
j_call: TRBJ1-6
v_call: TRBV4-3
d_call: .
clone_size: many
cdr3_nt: TGCGCCAGCAGCCAAGTCATCCAGGGTAATTCACCCCTCCACTTT
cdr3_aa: CASSQVIQGNSPLHF

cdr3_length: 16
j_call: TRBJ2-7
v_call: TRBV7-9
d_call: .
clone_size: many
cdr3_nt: TGTGCCAGCAGCTGGGGAGTAGCGAACGACCGGGCAGCGCAGTACTTC
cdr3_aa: CASSWGVANDRAAQYF

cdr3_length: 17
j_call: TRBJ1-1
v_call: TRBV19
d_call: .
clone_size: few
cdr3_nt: TGTGCCAGTAGTCGAAGGGGGAGAGACACCTTGAACACTGAAGCTTTCTTT
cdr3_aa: CASSRRGRDTLNTEAFF

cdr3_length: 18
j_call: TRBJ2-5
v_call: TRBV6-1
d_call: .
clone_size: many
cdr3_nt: TGTGCCAGCAGAGTCGGTTATAAGGGGGGCCGGCGGGGAGAGACCCAGTACTTC
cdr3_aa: CASRVGYKGGRRGETQYF

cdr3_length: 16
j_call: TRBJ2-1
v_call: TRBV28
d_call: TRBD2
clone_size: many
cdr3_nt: TGTGCCAGCAGTTTAATTCGAGGAAGGACTAGCGATGAGCAGTTCTTC
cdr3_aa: CASSLIRGRTSDEQFF

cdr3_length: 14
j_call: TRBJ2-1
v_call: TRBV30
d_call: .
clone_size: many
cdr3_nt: TGTGCCTGGTTGTTGACGGGAAATTACAATGAGCAGTTCTTC
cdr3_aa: CAWLLTGNYNEQFF

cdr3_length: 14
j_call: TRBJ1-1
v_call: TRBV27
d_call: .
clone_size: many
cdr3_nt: TGTGCCAGCAGTTCCGCTTTCCCGAACACTGAAGCTTTCTTT
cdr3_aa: CASSSAFPNTEAFF